The sample holds many counts of the clone carrying this TCR beta chain. The sample is drawn from a study of T cells in Graves' hyperthyroidism and ophthalmopathy. Study-wide background: Specimen type is peripheral blood, collected at initial diagnosis prior to any treatment.

Regions amplified from RNA transcripts were the TCR beta CDR3 regions. The HTBI primer set was used in a first-round RT-PCR of the TCR CDR3. TCRdb re-called the multiplex PCR reads through MiXCR, storing one row per CDR3 protein. The data contain approximately 400,000 distinct CDR3 sequences, more than 12% of them singletons. The CDR3 totals 19 residues. V dropped 5 bases and J dropped 0 bases, with 26 bases sitting between them. In germline, CDR1 is SEHNR, CDR2 FQNEAQ (reference sequence). Clinical symptoms, serum thyroxine and TRAb, thyroid ultrasound and orbital computed tomography together formed the diagnostic basis. Fresh peripheral blood, under 13 ml, was the source of the PBMCs.

The sequencing sample was made of blood. The genes are TRBV7-9 and TRBJ2-7; D unresolved. The sequence was obtained from a woman in her 30s with Graves' ophthalmopathy. The CDR3 reads CASSPSMLPRRGSSYEQYF. DNA for the CDR3: TGTGCCAGCAGCCCCTCAATGCTCCCCCGCCGTGGCAGCTCCTACGAGCAGTACTTC. Full variable domain (outside the CDR3, taken from reference TRBV7-9 and TRBJ2-7): DTGVSQNPRHKITKRGQNVTFRCDPISEHNRLYWYRQTLGQGPEFLTYFQNEAQLEKSRLLSDRFSAERPKGSFSTLEIQRTEQGDSAMYLCASSPSMLPRRGSSYEQYFGPGTRLTVT.